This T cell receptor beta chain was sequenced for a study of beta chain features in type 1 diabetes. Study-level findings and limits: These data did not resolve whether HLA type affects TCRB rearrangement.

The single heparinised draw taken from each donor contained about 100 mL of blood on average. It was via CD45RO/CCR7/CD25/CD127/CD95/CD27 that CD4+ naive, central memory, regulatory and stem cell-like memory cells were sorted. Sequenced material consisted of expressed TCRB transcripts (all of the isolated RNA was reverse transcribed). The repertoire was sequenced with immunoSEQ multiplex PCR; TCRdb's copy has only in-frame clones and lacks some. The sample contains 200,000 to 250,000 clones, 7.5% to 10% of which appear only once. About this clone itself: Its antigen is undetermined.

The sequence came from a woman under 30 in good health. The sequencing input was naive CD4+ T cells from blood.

For the CDR3, the DNA is TGTGCCAGCAGGGTGGGACTAGCGAGCACCGGGGAGCTGTTTTTT. Protein product: CASRVGLASTGELFF. The chain couples TRBV6-6 to TRBJ2-2, with TRBD2 matching 10 bases. V lost 6 bases to trimming and J lost 4 bases; unmatched junction nucleotides: 5. This CDR3 spans 15 amino acids. CDR1 and CDR2 from the germline V gene are MNHNY and SVGAGI (reference sequence).